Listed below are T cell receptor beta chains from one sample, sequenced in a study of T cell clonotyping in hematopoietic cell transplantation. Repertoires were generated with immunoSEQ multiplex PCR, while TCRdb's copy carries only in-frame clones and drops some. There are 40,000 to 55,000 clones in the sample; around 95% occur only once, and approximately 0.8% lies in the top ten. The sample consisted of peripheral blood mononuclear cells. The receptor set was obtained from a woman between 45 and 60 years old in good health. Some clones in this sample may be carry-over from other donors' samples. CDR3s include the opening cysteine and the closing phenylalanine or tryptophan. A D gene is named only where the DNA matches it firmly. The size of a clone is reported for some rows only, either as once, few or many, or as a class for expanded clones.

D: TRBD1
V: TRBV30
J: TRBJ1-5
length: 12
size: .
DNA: TGTGCCTGGGACAGGGGGAATCAGCCCCAGCATTTT
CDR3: CAWDRGNQPQHF

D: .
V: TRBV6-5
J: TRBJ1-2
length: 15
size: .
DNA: TGTGCCAGCAGTTACTCCCCCGACAGGCGGTATGGCTACACCTTC
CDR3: CASSYSPDRRYGYTF

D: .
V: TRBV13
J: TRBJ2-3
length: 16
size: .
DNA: TGTGCCAGCAGCCCCACGTTGTGGGCTAGCACAGATACGCAGTATTTT
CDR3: CASSPTLWASTDTQYF

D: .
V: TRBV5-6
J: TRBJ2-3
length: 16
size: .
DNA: TGTGCCAGCAGCAACCCGGGACCCCGGGAAAAAGATACGCAGTATTTT
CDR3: CASSNPGPREKDTQYF

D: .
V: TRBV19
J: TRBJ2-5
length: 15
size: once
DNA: TGTGCCAGTAGTATAGATCGGAGCGGAGGCGAGACCCAGTACTTC
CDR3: CASSIDRSGGETQYF

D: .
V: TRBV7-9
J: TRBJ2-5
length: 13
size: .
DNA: TGTGCCAGCAGCCCCTTTAGGGGGGAGACCCAGTACTTC
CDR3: CASSPFRGETQYF

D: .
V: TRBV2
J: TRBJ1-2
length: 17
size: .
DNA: TGTGCCAGCAGTGGGGGAGGCAGGGTAGCCGCTAACTATGGCTACACCTTC
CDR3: CASSGGGRVAANYGYTF

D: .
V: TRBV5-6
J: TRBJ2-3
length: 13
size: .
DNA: TGTGCCAGCAGCTTGGACCCAGGAACCCCGCAGTATTTT
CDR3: CASSLDPGTPQYF

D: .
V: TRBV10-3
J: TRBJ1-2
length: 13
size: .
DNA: TGTGCCATCACCAGGGATCTTGGGAGGGGCTACACCTTC
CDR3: CAITRDLGRGYTF

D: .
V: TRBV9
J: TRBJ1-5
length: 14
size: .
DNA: TGTGCCAGCAGCCCGGGGATGGCCAATCAGCCCCAGCATTTT
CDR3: CASSPGMANQPQHF

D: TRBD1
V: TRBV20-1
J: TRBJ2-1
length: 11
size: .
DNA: TGCAGTGCTGAAGACAGGGATGAGCAGTTCTTC
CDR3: CSAEDRDEQFF

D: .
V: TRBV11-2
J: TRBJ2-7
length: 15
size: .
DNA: TGTGCCAGCAGCTTAGGAGGGTTTCCCTCCTACGAGCAGTACTTC
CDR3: CASSLGGFPSYEQYF

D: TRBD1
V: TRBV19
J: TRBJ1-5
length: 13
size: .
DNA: TGTGCCAGTAAACAGGGGGGGAATCAGCCCCAGCATTTT
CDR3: CASKQGGNQPQHF

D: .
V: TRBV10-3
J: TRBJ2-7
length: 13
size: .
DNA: TGTGCCATCAGTGTTGCGGGCTCCTACGAGCAGTACTTC
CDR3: CAISVAGSYEQYF

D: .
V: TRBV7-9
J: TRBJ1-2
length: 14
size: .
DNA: TGTGCCAGCAGCTTAATTGACACTAACTATGGCTACACCTTC
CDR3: CASSLIDTNYGYTF